This T cell receptor beta chain was captured in a study of T cell repertoires in cytomegalovirus infection. About the research overall: Signatures in public TCR beta sequences pointed to both CMV infection and matching HLA type. General study points: Using cumulative public TCR beta family frequency, the authors identified those who carried CMV together with the relevant HLA. Ex vivo, HLA-C-restricted CMV-specific TCR beta clonotypes prevailed over the rest of the response.

This CDR3 has 13 residues. Germline V lookup: CDR1 MDHEN, CDR2 SYDVKM. The V end lost 9 bases, the J end lost 7 bases, and 19 bases lay between the germline ends. Worth noting for this clonotype: Its antigen is not known.

TCRdb redid the calling of the reads with MiXCR, one entry per CDR3 protein. The table has 150,000 to 200,000 distinct CDR3 sequences, nearly 9.5% seen once. Sequenced sample: PBMCs. This chain uses TRBV28 with TRBJ2-7; D possibly uses TRBD1 or TRBD2 (5 bases each). This TCR derives from a human donor in good health (CMV status not recorded). Some clones in this sample may be carry-over from other donors' samples. The CDR3 DNA reads as TGTGCCAGTTCTTACCGGGTGGGGGAGGAGCAGTACTTC. Its protein product is CASSYRVGEEQYF.